The 26 T cell receptor beta chains presented below share a single source sample, sequenced in a study of CD8 T cells in ankylosing spondylitis (dated by TCRdb to the late 2010s). Broad study findings and their caveats: A TCR beta motif of several highly homologous amino acid variants appeared characteristic of blood from ankylosing spondylitis patients.

What these receptors recognize is not known. Library method: 5' RACE. This sample was sequenced with an Illumina HiSeq 2500. TCRdb reprocessed the public reads (quality trimming at Q25 with fastp, clone calling with MiXCR) and kept in-frame beta chains. CDR3 protein duplicates are merged, each entry listing the most common genes and DNA. The sample table lists approximately 300,000 distinct CDR3 sequences, 6.5% to 10% of them with a count of one. The top ten constitute about 15% of the sample. Sample: blood, either unsorted or a sorted T cell fraction (not recorded which). These receptors were taken from a male donor with ankylosing spondylitis.

This clonotype has just a few counts. The V gene is TRBV12-3 or TRBV12-4, the J gene TRBJ2-5; the match to TRBD1 covers 7 bases. CDR3 length: 15 amino acids. Unmatched junction bases numbered 7, after V lost 6 bases and J lost 0 bases. Here the CDR3 DNA reads TGTGCCAGCAGAACAGGGGTCCGCAACCAAGAGACCCAGTACTTC. The encoded protein is CASRTGVRNQETQYF.

The V and J genes are TRBV2 and TRBJ1-5, with TRBD1 matching 7 bases. V trimming: 6 bases; J trimming: 0 bases; junction bases outside the gene matches: 11. The CDR3 is 17 residues long. Germline loops: CDR1 SNHLY, CDR2 FYNNEI. For the CDR3, the DNA is TGTGCCAGCAGGGCGACAGGGAACCCAATTAGCAATCAGCCCCAGCATTTT. As protein: CASRATGNPISNQPQHF.

The chain carries TRBV29-1 and TRBJ1-2; D is possibly TRBD1 (6 bases). CDR3 size: 11 residues. Germline values: CDR1 SQVTM, CDR2 ANQGSEA. The CDR3 region has the DNA TGCACTGGGGGGCGATGGAATGGCTACACCTTC. Its translation: CTGGRWNGYTF.

This chain joins TRBV5-1 and TRBJ2-2; D gene uncertain. This CDR3 is 13 amino acids long. Trimming stripped 6 bases from V and 0 bases from J, with 6 bases between. In germline, CDR1 is SGHRS, CDR2 YFSETQ. CDR3 sequence: CASNEANTGELFF. The CDR3 DNA reads as TGCGCCAGCAATGAAGCGAACACCGGGGAGCTGTTTTTT.

This clonotype was seen more than once but under ten times. The CDR3 spells CASSRRQITDTQYF. CDR3 in DNA: TGTGCCAGCAGTCGCCGACAGATCACAGATACGCAGTATTTT. J is TRBJ2-3 and V is TRBV6-1, with D perhaps TRBD1 (5 bases). The CDR3 consists of 14 residues. The V and J ends lost 5 bases and 2 bases respectively, with 11 bases between them. The germline gives CDR1 MNHNS, CDR2 SASEGT.

This clonotype was seen at least ten times. This chain connects TRBV19 to TRBJ2-7, with 7 positions matching TRBD1. In germline, CDR1 is LNHDA, CDR2 SQIVND (reference sequence). Trimming at V came to 4 bases and at J to 3 bases, leaving 6 bases not matched to a gene. The CDR3 contains 14 residues. DNA of the CDR3: TGTGCCAGTAGTAACGGACAGGTCCACTACGAGCAGTACTTC. This codes for CASSNGQVHYEQYF.

This chain uses TRBV25-1 with TRBJ2-1; 7 nucleotides align to TRBD2. Germline CDR1 MGHDK, CDR2 SYGVNS. With 7 bases clipped from V and 2 bases from J, the junction kept 2 bases outside the gene matches. There are 13 residues in the CDR3. The CDR3 nucleotides read TGTGCCAGCAACGGGAGGACCTACAATGAGCAGTTCTTC. Amino acid sequence: CASNGRTYNEQFF.

The chain uses TRBV4-1 and TRBJ2-1, with a tentative D call TRBD2 (5 bases). Germline values: CDR1 MGHRA, CDR2 YSYEKL. CDR3 length: 16 amino acids. Trimming left V 0 bases short and J 0 bases short, with 9 bases between. For the CDR3, the DNA is TGCGCCAGCAGCCAAGATCAAGCGGTCTCCTACAATGAGCAGTTCTTC. Translation gives CASSQDQAVSYNEQFF.

The V call is TRBV5-1, the J call TRBJ2-5, with D perhaps matching TRBD1 (6 bases). V lost 0 bases to trimming and J lost 7 bases, with 19 bases between them. Looked up from germline, CDR1 is SGHRS and CDR2 is YFSETQ. This CDR3 has 16 residues. CDR3 DNA: TGCGCCAGCAGCTTGGCCGATTTAGGGGGTTTATCGACCCAGTACTTC. The encoded protein is CASSLADLGGLSTQYF. Complete variable domain (other parts from reference TRBV5-1 and TRBJ2-5): KAGVTQTPRYLIKTRGQQVTLSCSPISGHRSVSWYQQTPGQGLQFLFEYFSETQRNKGNFPGRFSGRQFSNSRSEMNVSTLELGDSALYLCASSLADLGGLSTQYFGPGTRLLVL.

The J gene is TRBJ2-1, the V gene TRBV27, with D uncertain. CDR3 length: 12 amino acids. V was shortened by 4 bases and J by 10 bases, with 11 bases between the two germline ends. Per germline, CDR1 MNHEY and CDR2 SMNVEV (reference sequence). The CDR3 nucleotides read TGTGCCAGCAGTTCCCGCCGGAGCGAGCAGTTCTTC. Protein product: CASSSRRSEQFF.

V is TRBV20-1 and J is TRBJ2-1; 12 bases are shared with TRBD1. CDR3 length: 17 amino acids. Germline CDR1 is DFQATT and CDR2 is SNEGSKA (reference sequence). The ends lost 2 bases at V and 6 bases at J; junction bases unmatched: 11. CDR3 sequence: CSARRPAGQGAPNEQFF. Here the CDR3 DNA reads TGCAGTGCTAGACGCCCAGCGGGACAGGGGGCTCCCAATGAGCAGTTCTTC.

This clonotype was found a few times. The chain employs TRBV20-1 and TRBJ2-7, with 11 bases aligning to TRBD2. This CDR3 region has 15 residues. V was pared by 6 bases and J by 3 bases, with 10 bases of the junction left unmatched. Germline-derived CDR1 and CDR2 are DFQATT and SNEGSKA (reference sequence). The CDR3 DNA reads TGCAGTGCCATATGGGGGGGGACTAGCGGCTACGAGCAGTACTTC. This gives the protein CSAIWGGTSGYEQYF.

The table lists this clonotype with many counts. The chain combines TRBV5-1 with TRBJ2-5, with D uncertain. Trimming stripped 3 bases from V and 5 bases from J, with 11 bases between. CDR3 length: 13 residues. CDR1 SGHRS and CDR2 YFSETQ come from the germline V gene. In nucleotides, the CDR3 is TGCGCCAGCAGCTGGACCCCCGAGGAGACCCAGTACTTC. Its translation is CASSWTPEETQYF. The full variable domain, its missing parts supplied by reference TRBV5-1 and TRBJ2-5, is KAGVTQTPRYLIKTRGQQVTLSCSPISGHRSVSWYQQTPGQGLQFLFEYFSETQRNKGNFPGRFSGRQFSNSRSEMNVSTLELGDSALYLCASSWTPEETQYFGPGTRLLVL.

V and J are TRBV9 and TRBJ1-2, with a weak D call TRBD1 (5 bases). This CDR3 comprises 15 residues. Trimming cost V 0 bases and J 0 bases, with 9 bases left between them. Germline V lookup: CDR1 SGDLS, CDR2 YYNGEE. This chain's CDR3 is CASSVAGPPNYGYTF. The CDR3 DNA reads as TGTGCCAGCAGCGTAGCGGGACCTCCTAACTATGGCTACACCTTC.

This clonotype was seen a handful of times. This chain joins TRBV7-3 and TRBJ2-2, with 7 bases lining up with TRBD1. Germline V gives CDR1 SGHTA, CDR2 FQGTGA. The trim removed 5 bases at V and 7 bases at J, leaving 10 bases unmatched. The CDR3 is 15 amino acids. The CDR3 DNA is TGTGCCAGCAGCCTCAACCGGGACAGAAGCGGGGAGCTGTTTTTT. Its protein product is CASSLNRDRSGELFF.

In this sample, this clonotype turned up a few times. This chain connects TRBV30 to TRBJ2-6; D unclear. The V end was cut by 3 bases, the J end by 4 bases, with 7 bases between. This CDR3 has 13 residues. Germline V gene data show CDR1 as GTSNPN and CDR2 as SVGIG (reference sequence). Here the CDR3 DNA reads TGTGCCTGGAGCGGCCCCGGGGCCAACGTCCTGACTTTC. Its translation: CAWSGPGANVLTF.

The chain combines TRBV10-3 with TRBJ2-7; 7 bases line up with TRBD1. The CDR3 totals 14 residues. Germline loops: CDR1 ENHRY, CDR2 SYGVKD. The V and J ends lost 9 bases and 6 bases, in that order; junction bases with no gene match: 14. The CDR3 is CAIEAGTAFAEQYF. For the CDR3, the DNA is TGTGCCATTGAAGCCGGGACAGCCTTCGCCGAGCAGTACTTC.

A few counts support this clonotype. The chain is built from TRBV5-1 and TRBJ1-4; no firm D call. From germline, CDR1 is SGHRS and CDR2 YFSETQ. This CDR3 is built from 15 residues. Trimming removed 2 bases at V and 5 bases at J, with 13 bases between. CDR3 protein: CASSLGPEGNEKLFF. The DNA of the CDR3 is TGCGCCAGCAGCTTAGGGCCCGAAGGGAATGAAAAACTGTTTTTT. Variable domain in full (rest from reference TRBV5-1 and TRBJ1-4): KAGVTQTPRYLIKTRGQQVTLSCSPISGHRSVSWYQQTPGQGLQFLFEYFSETQRNKGNFPGRFSGRQFSNSRSEMNVSTLELGDSALYLCASSLGPEGNEKLFFGSGTQLSVL.

The rearrangement joins TRBV3-1 to TRBJ2-2, with 7 bases fitting TRBD1. With V trimmed by 1 base and J by 1 base, 0 bases remained unmatched. Looked up from germline, CDR1 is LGHDT and CDR2 is YNNKEL (reference sequence). The CDR3 consists of 15 residues. The CDR3 is CASSQGDRNTGELFF. The CDR3 nucleotides read TGTGCCAGCAGCCAAGGGGACAGGAACACCGGGGAGCTGTTTTTT.

In this sample, this clonotype turned up a few times. Here the CDR3 reads CASRSGTRRFEGQYF. DNA for the CDR3: TGTGCCAGCCGGTCCGGGACTAGGCGTTTCGAGGGGCAGTATTTT. The chain uses TRBV27 and TRBJ2-3, with TRBD2 identical over 8 bases. The ends lost 8 bases at V and 11 bases at J; junction bases unmatched: 18. From germline, CDR1 is MNHEY and CDR2 SMNVEV (reference sequence). The CDR3 runs to 15 residues.

This clonotype was seen a few times. The gene calls are TRBV3-1 and TRBJ2-1, with a weak D call TRBD2 (6 bases). Trimming removed 1 base from V and 4 bases from J, with 11 bases in between. Germline lookup yields CDR1 LGHDT and CDR2 YNNKEL (reference sequence). CDR3 length equals 15 residues. CDR3 DNA sequence: TGTGCCAGCAGCCAAGTAAGCGGGTCTTACAATGAGCAGTTCTTC. This encodes CASSQVSGSYNEQFF.

In this sample, this clonotype turned up a few times. The chain's CDR3 is CASSLLQGWETQYF. In DNA form, the CDR3 reads TGTGCCAGCAGTCTATTACAGGGGTGGGAGACCCAGTACTTC. J is TRBJ2-5 and V is TRBV28; 7 bases match TRBD1. This CDR3 has 14 residues. CDR1 is MDHEN and CDR2 is SYDVKM in the germline V gene. V trimming: 5 bases; J trimming: 5 bases; junction bases outside the gene matches: 8.

Ten or more counts support this clonotype. The V call is TRBV4-2, the J call TRBJ2-1; D perhaps matches TRBD2 (6 bases). Trimming left V 0 bases short and J 0 bases short, with 18 bases between. The CDR3 spans 19 residues. Germline lookup yields CDR1 LGHNA and CDR2 YNFKEQ. The CDR3 DNA is TGTGCCAGCAGCCAAGATCCGTCGCGCGGGGTCCCCTCCTACAATGAGCAGTTCTTC. This translates into CASSQDPSRGVPSYNEQFF.

This clonotype was observed at least ten times. CDR3 protein: CANQTGVEQYF. In DNA form, the CDR3 reads TGCGCCAACCAAACAGGGGTCGAGCAGTACTTC. This rearrangement joins TRBV5-1 to TRBJ2-7; 7 bases match TRBD1. CDR3 length: 11 residues. After removal of 9 bases from V and 6 bases from J, the junction contained 6 bases not matched to a gene. CDR1 is SGHRS, CDR2 YFSETQ, per germline. Looking up the rest from reference TRBV5-1 and TRBJ2-7 gives the full variable domain: KAGVTQTPRYLIKTRGQQVTLSCSPISGHRSVSWYQQTPGQGLQFLFEYFSETQRNKGNFPGRFSGRQFSNSRSEMNVSTLELGDSALYLCANQTGVEQYFGPGTRLTVT.

This clonotype was counted many times. CDR3 amino acids: CASSEAHGIREQFF. The CDR3, as DNA: TGTGCCAGCAGTGAAGCGCATGGGATTCGTGAGCAGTTCTTC. V is TRBV2 and J is TRBJ2-1; no definite D call. Trimming shortened V by 0 bases and J by 9 bases, and 12 bases separated the two germline ends. The CDR3 extends over 14 amino acids. The germline V gene has CDR1 SNHLY and CDR2 FYNNEI.

The chain recombines TRBV7-8 with TRBJ1-5, with D possibly TRBD1 on 5 matching bases. Trimming removed 10 bases at V and 2 bases at J, with 12 bases between. This CDR3 spans 13 amino acids. From germline, CDR1 is SGHVS and CDR2 FQNEAQ. CDR3 sequence reads: CAIARVGNQPQHF. Here the CDR3 DNA reads TGTGCCATCGCCAGGGTCGGCAATCAGCCCCAGCATTTT.